This T cell receptor beta chain was documented in a study of Ad26.COV2.S vaccination and SARS-CoV-2 variants. Study details: Each vaccinee took Ad26.COV2.S intramuscularly, once or twice 56 days apart. Overall study results and limits: Measurements of TCR breadth and depth may have given underestimates of the total T cell responses. Following vaccination, spike-specific CD8+ and CD4+ T cell responses reportedly exhibited substantial breadth.

The germline V gene has CDR1 MGHDK and CDR2 SYGVNS. This CDR3 spans 16 amino acids. Trimming at V came to 6 bases and at J to 2 bases, leaving 12 bases not matched to a gene. Treatment denoted: roughly 19 received Ad26.COV2.S at low or high dose, single or two shots; roughly five received placebo; per-sample allocation not given. The investigators took samples on day 63 after the first vaccine or placebo injection. This person who donated was an adult of 18-55 years in Boston. As concerns this clone: Its antigen is as yet unknown.

Some clones are missing from TCRdb's copy, which holds only in-frame ones; the method was immunoSEQ multiplex PCR. The data hold about 680,000 clones, with roughly nine tenths observed a single time. The material sequenced was peripheral blood, taken in a trial of Ad26.COV2.S vaccine versus placebo. This clonotype was sampled from a person between 18 and 65 years old who received the Ad26.COV2.S COVID-19 vaccine or a placebo. This chain connects TRBV25-1 to TRBJ1-1; 7 bases are shared with TRBD1. CDR3 in amino acids: CASSPGQARFNTEAFF. The CDR3 DNA follows: TGTGCCAGCAGCCCCGGACAGGCTCGCTTCAACACTGAAGCTTTCTTT.